Following are 29 T cell receptor beta chains from one sample sequenced in a study of control samples from healthy donors and cancer patients (dated by TCRdb to 2018 to 2021). The method was the immunoSEQ multiplex PCR assay. TCRdb retrieved this table from immuneACCESS and kept in-frame rearrangements only. Not all clones are present; in checked studies, unresolved V genes account for under half, and no reason is known for the remainder. The sample table shows 150,000 to 200,000 clones, and 90% are seen once. Over 1.1% of the sample rests with the top ten. The specimen sequenced was blood. The receptors were gathered from a woman aged 45-65 years in good health.

This clone turned up a few times. The chain recombines TRBV2 with TRBJ1-5, with 9 nucleotides matching TRBD1. The germline V gene has CDR1 SNHLY and CDR2 FYNNEI. The CDR3 has 14 residues. The junction had 4 bases not matched to a gene; V was cut back by 4 bases and J by 6 bases. The CDR3 DNA reads TGTGCCAGCAGTGCACAGGGGGCCAGTCAGCCCCAGCATTTT. This gives the protein CASSAQGASQPQHF.

The chain uses TRBV29-1 and TRBJ1-1; D remains ambiguous. Per germline, CDR1 SQVTM and CDR2 ANQGSEA. The V end lost 1 base, the J end lost 4 bases, and 10 bases lay between the germline ends. The CDR3 extends over 13 amino acids. CDR3 sequence (DNA): TGCAGCGTTGAAGGAAGGGTTAGCACTGAAGCTTTCTTT. This gives the protein CSVEGRVSTEAFF.

Here the CDR3 DNA reads TGCGCCAGCAGCCGGGGGACTACGAACACCGGGGAGCTGTTTTTT. The encoded protein is CASSRGTTNTGELFF. The chain uses TRBV4-1 and TRBJ2-2, with 7 bases matching TRBD2. The junction had 2 bases not matched to a gene; V was cut back by 4 bases and J by 0 bases. The germline gives CDR1 MGHRA, CDR2 YSYEKL. The CDR3 contains 15 residues.

The chain uses TRBV2 and TRBJ2-5; TRBD2 is a possible D gene (7 bases). Trimming took off 7 bases at V and 2 bases at J, with 17 bases between the two ends. Germline V gene lookup returns CDR1 SNHLY and CDR2 FYNNEI. The CDR3 spans 15 residues. The CDR3 coding sequence is TGTGCCAGCATGAGGGGGGGGAACCCTCAAGAGACCCAGTACTTC. As protein: CASMRGGNPQETQYF.

The chain uses TRBV7-9 and TRBJ2-7, with a tentative D call TRBD2 (5 bases). Trimming left V 8 bases short and J 6 bases short, with 17 bases between. The CDR3 extends over 13 amino acids. Germline CDR1 reads SEHNR; CDR2 reads FQNEAQ (reference sequence). DNA of the CDR3: TGTGCCAGCTCTCCGGCTAGCTCTGGCGAGCAGTACTTC. The encoded protein is CASSPASSGEQYF.

The rearrangement uses TRBV10-3 and TRBJ2-7, with 14 nucleotides matching TRBD2. V shed 6 bases, J shed 7 bases, and the junction held 5 bases outside the gene matches. Germline lookup yields CDR1 ENHRY and CDR2 SYGVKD. The CDR3 has 14 residues. The CDR3 loop is CAISPGLAGDEQYF. Here the CDR3 DNA reads TGTGCCATCAGCCCGGGACTAGCGGGAGATGAGCAGTACTTC.

The rearrangement links TRBV9 to TRBJ1-2; a possible D gene is TRBD1 (5 bases). The V gene lost 4 bases and the J gene lost 1 base, with 14 bases spanning the gap. The CDR3 is 15 residues long. Germline values: CDR1 SGDLS, CDR2 YYNGEE. CDR3 loop: CASSLASGGNYGYTF. CDR3 DNA sequence: TGTGCCAGCAGCCTGGCAAGTGGGGGTAACTATGGCTACACCTTC.

The J gene is TRBJ1-5, the V gene TRBV5-1, with D unresolved. The CDR3 has 15 amino acids. Germline-derived CDR1 and CDR2 are SGHRS and YFSETQ. Trimming shortened V by 3 bases and J by 0 bases, and 10 bases separated the two germline ends. The CDR3 bases are TGCGCCAGCAGCTCGGACGGGCGTAGCAATCAGCCCCAGCATTTT. The encoded protein is CASSSDGRSNQPQHF.

This clone was found a few times. CDR3 nucleotides: TGTGCCTGGACCCGCGGACTAGCGGGGGGCACAGATACGCAGTATTTT. Protein sequence: CAWTRGLAGGTDTQYF. The chain combines TRBV30 with TRBJ2-3, with 13 bases that match TRBD2. The CDR3 has 16 amino acids. Germline-derived CDR1 and CDR2 are GTSNPN and SVGIG (reference sequence). V lost 4 bases and J lost 1; bases outside the gene matches: 5.

V is TRBV9 and J is TRBJ2-7, with a possible D match to TRBD1 (6 bases). V shed 0 bases and J shed 0 bases, with 10 bases lying between them. The CDR3 length is 15 residues. Per the germline V gene, CDR1 is SGDLS and CDR2 is YYNGEE. CDR3 region: CASSVAPGDSYEQYF. For the CDR3, the DNA is TGTGCCAGCAGCGTAGCTCCAGGGGACTCCTACGAGCAGTACTTC.

This chain connects TRBV29-1 to TRBJ2-4, with D perhaps matching TRBD2 (6 bases). V shed 7 bases and J shed 0 bases, with 13 bases lying between them. The CDR3 length is 14 residues. The germline CDR1 and CDR2 sequences are SQVTM and ANQGSEA. The CDR3 DNA reads as TGCAGCGCATTTGGAGGGGTAGCCAAAAACATTCAGTACTTC. Encoded protein: CSAFGGVAKNIQYF.

The V and J genes are TRBV25-1 and TRBJ2-3; maybe TRBD2 (5 bases). Trimming took off 2 bases at V and 8 bases at J, with 11 bases between the two ends. The CDR3 has 13 residues. Looked up from germline, CDR1 is MGHDK and CDR2 is SYGVNS. The CDR3 loop is CASSEVSSRTQYF. In DNA form, the CDR3 reads TGTGCCAGCAGTGAAGTCTCTAGCCGTACGCAGTATTTT.

The V and J genes are TRBV29-1 and TRBJ1-2, with D hard to call. Germline CDR1 and CDR2: SQVTM and ANQGSEA. V gave up 3 bases and J gave up 4 bases, with 12 bases separating them. This CDR3 contains 13 residues. The CDR3 nucleotides read TGCAGCGTTGAGGAGCCGGGCCCCTATGGCTACACCTTC. The encoded protein is CSVEEPGPYGYTF.

V is TRBV2 and J is TRBJ1-1; 7 nucleotides agree with TRBD1. Germline CDR1 and CDR2: SNHLY and FYNNEI. Losses at the gene ends were 6 bases for V and 6 bases for J; bases not matched to a gene: 7. The CDR3 has 13 residues. CDR3 sequence (DNA): TGTGCCAGCAGCCTACAGGGGATGGCTGAAGCTTTCTTT. Protein sequence: CASSLQGMAEAFF.

This clone was picked up a small number of times. The chain links TRBV5-1 to TRBJ2-2; D unresolved. Trimming took 5 bases from V and 6 from J, leaving 8 bases between them. Germline CDR1 and CDR2: SGHRS and YFSETQ. CDR3 length: 12 amino acids. CDR3 loop: CASSLVAGELFF. The CDR3 nucleotides read TGCGCCAGCAGTTTAGTAGCCGGGGAGCTGTTTTTT.

The chain links TRBV7-2 to TRBJ2-1; 10 bases are a match to TRBD2. Germline assignment: CDR1 SGHTA and CDR2 FQGNSA. The CDR3 loop spans 17 amino acids. After removal of 0 bases from V and 8 bases from J, the junction contained 10 bases not matched to a gene. The CDR3 coding sequence is TGTGCCAGCAGCTTAGCGTTGGTAGCGGGAGGTCGCGATGAGCAGTTCTTC. Protein sequence: CASSLALVAGGRDEQFF.

CDR3 loop: CASSLETAWNQPQHF. DNA of the CDR3: TGTGCCAGCAGCTTGGAGACAGCCTGGAATCAGCCCCAGCATTTT. The rearrangement uses TRBV7-2 and TRBJ1-5; D might be TRBD1 (5 bases). This CDR3 comprises 15 residues. CDR1 is SGHTA, CDR2 FQGNSA, per germline. V was clipped by 3 bases and J by 4 bases, with 13 bases between them.

This chain uses TRBV28 with TRBJ1-5; D unclear. Per germline, CDR1 MDHEN and CDR2 SYDVKM. Trimming took off 5 bases at V and 1 base at J, with 3 bases between the two ends. The CDR3 is 12 residues long. CDR3 coding DNA: TGTGCCAGCAGTGGCAGCAATCAGCCCCAGCATTTT. It codes for CASSGSNQPQHF.

This clone was detected only a few times. The V call is TRBV5-5, the J call TRBJ1-1, with D perhaps matching TRBD1 (5 bases). Trimming took off 4 bases at V and 4 bases at J, with 14 bases between the two ends. Germline-derived CDR1 and CDR2 are SGHKS and YYEKEE (reference sequence). This CDR3 spans 14 amino acids. This CDR3 is CASSVLHRPTEAFF. CDR3 DNA: TGTGCCAGCAGCGTCCTCCACAGGCCCACTGAAGCTTTCTTT.

The V and J genes are TRBV12-3 or TRBV12-4 and TRBJ1-6, with D uncertain. V lost 4 bases to trimming and J lost 13 bases, with 11 bases between them. This CDR3 has 12 amino acids. CDR3 residues: CASSYGRPPLHF. In DNA form, the CDR3 reads TGTGCCAGCAGTTATGGTCGTCCCCCCCTCCACTTT.

The J gene is TRBJ2-2, the V gene TRBV24-1; D remains ambiguous. Trimming took off 3 bases at V and 6 bases at J, with 10 bases between the two ends. Germline CDR1 reads KGHDR; CDR2 reads SFDVKD. This CDR3 has 14 amino acids. The CDR3 nucleotides read TGTGCCACCAGTGATGCTAGGGTCCCCGGGGAGCTGTTTTTT. It encodes CATSDARVPGELFF.

In this sample, this clone turned up a few times. The chain links TRBV5-4 to TRBJ1-2; 8 bases are shared with TRBD1. Germline V gene sequence: CDR1 SGHNT, CDR2 YYREEE (reference sequence). V was clipped by 4 bases and J by 3 bases; unmatched bases: 8. This CDR3 has 15 residues. The DNA of the CDR3 is TGTGCCAGCAGCCAACAGGGGGTATGGGACTATGGCTACACCTTC. Its translation is CASSQQGVWDYGYTF.

The rearrangement joins TRBV5-1 to TRBJ2-3; 12 positions agree with TRBD2. The V gene's germline CDR1 is SGHRS and CDR2 YFSETQ. CDR3 length: 17 residues. Germline trimming cut 0 bases from V and 3 bases from J; bases unmatched to any gene: 5. The CDR3 region has the DNA TGCGCCAGCAGCTTGGGGCCTAGCGGGGGGGCAACAGATACGCAGTATTTT. Translating gives CASSLGPSGGATDTQYF.

The rearrangement uses TRBV7-2 and TRBJ2-5, with D perhaps matching TRBD2 (6 bases). Germline-derived CDR1 and CDR2 are SGHTA and FQGNSA. With 0 bases removed from V and 5 bases from J, the gap between germline ends came to 13 bases. The CDR3 extends over 15 amino acids. The CDR3 DNA is TGTGCCAGCAGCTTAGCGCGGGGCGGCGGTGAGACCCAGTACTTC. Encoded protein: CASSLARGGGETQYF.

V gene TRBV4-2 combines with J gene TRBJ1-5; 7 positions match TRBD1. J gave up 6 bases and V 0 bases, and 5 bases lay outside the gene matches. Per the germline V gene, CDR1 is LGHNA and CDR2 is YNFKEQ. The CDR3 is made up of 15 amino acids. In nucleotides, the CDR3 is TGTGCCAGCAGCCAAGAAGGGACAGAAAGTCAGCCCCAGCATTTT. Residues: CASSQEGTESQPQHF.

The chain employs TRBV7-2 and TRBJ2-5, with a possible D match to TRBD2 (5 bases). Germline CDR1 and CDR2: SGHTA and FQGNSA. Trimming cost V 0 bases and J 4 bases, with 12 bases left between them. The CDR3 contains 15 residues. The CDR3 protein is CASSLAGRGGETQYF. The CDR3 DNA is TGTGCCAGCAGCTTAGCAGGGAGAGGAGGAGAGACCCAGTACTTC.

The gene calls are TRBV2 and TRBJ2-7; D possibly corresponds to TRBD1 (6 bases). Germline CDR1 and CDR2: SNHLY and FYNNEI. The CDR3 length is 15 residues. V lost 6 bases and J 2 bases, leaving 17 bases between the germline ends. The CDR3 DNA reads as TGTGCCAGCAGGTACTTACAGGGAATGGCCTACGAGCAGTACTTC. This encodes CASRYLQGMAYEQYF.

The CDR3 sequence: CASRPEPWQDSNQPQHF. Written as DNA, the CDR3 is TGTGCAAGTCGCCCCGAACCCTGGCAGGATAGCAATCAGCCCCAGCATTTT. V usage is TRBV12-2 and J usage is TRBJ1-5; the listed D gene, TRBD1, was not tested against the DNA. TRBV12-2 is tagged as a pseudogene. The CDR3 has 17 residues.

The chain has TRBV5-1 and TRBJ2-7; possible D gene TRBD1, 5 bases. This CDR3 contains 15 residues. The germline V gene encodes CDR1 SGHRS and CDR2 YFSETQ. V was clipped by 0 bases and J by 4 bases, with 14 bases between them. CDR3 DNA sequence: TGCGCCAGCAGCTTGGGGCAGGGCTTGATTTACGAGCAGTACTTC. This translates into CASSLGQGLIYEQYF.